These 10 T cell receptor beta chains originate from one sample sequenced in a study of T cells in Graves' hyperthyroidism and ophthalmopathy. Amplified TCR beta CDR3 regions derived from RNA transcripts. During a first-round RT-PCR of the TCR CDR3, the HTBI primer set was used. TCRdb re-analysed the multiplex PCR reads in MiXCR, keeping a single row per CDR3 protein. Among over 300,000 distinct CDR3 sequences listed, about 14% were seen once. The specimen sequenced was blood. Every receptor here comes from an older woman with Graves' hyperthyroidism.

The table lists this clonotype with many counts. The chain links TRBV25-1 to TRBJ1-1, with 8 positions matching TRBD1. The V gene end was trimmed by 6 bases and the J gene end by 5 bases; junction bases not matched to a gene: 8. CDR1 and CDR2 from the germline V gene are MGHDK and SYGVNS. The CDR3 totals 14 residues. Written as DNA, the CDR3 is TGTGCCAGCAGCCCAGGGGGCGCGAGGACTGAAGCTTTCTTT. This codes for CASSPGGARTEAFF.

The chain combines TRBV30 with TRBJ1-3; the D gene is possibly TRBD1 (5 bases). Germline CDR1 GTSNPN, CDR2 SVGIG (reference sequence). The CDR3 length is 14 residues. Trimming cost V 0 bases and J 5 bases, with 11 bases left between them. The CDR3 sequence: CAWSVRGGRNTIYF. Written as DNA, the CDR3 is TGTGCCTGGAGTGTACGGGGGGGAAGAAACACCATATATTTT.

In this sample, this clonotype turned up a few times. The V and J genes are TRBV4-1 and TRBJ2-1; D gene unclear. In germline, CDR1 is MGHRA, CDR2 YSYEKL. This CDR3 contains 16 residues. The V and J ends lost 4 bases and 0 bases respectively, with 13 bases between them. The CDR3 protein is CASSPLWRSSYNEQFF. The CDR3, as DNA: TGCGCCAGCAGCCCGCTATGGCGGAGCTCCTACAATGAGCAGTTCTTC.

This CDR3 is CATSDPTGGNTGELFF. DNA for the CDR3: TGTGCCACCAGTGATCCGACAGGGGGAAACACCGGGGAGCTGTTTTTT. This chain connects TRBV24-1 to TRBJ2-2, with 9 bases matching TRBD1. This CDR3 has 16 residues. With 3 bases clipped from V and 2 bases from J, the junction kept 3 bases outside the gene matches. The germline V gene has CDR1 KGHDR and CDR2 SFDVKD.

This clonotype has a count of ten or more. The chain joins TRBV12-3 or TRBV12-4 to TRBJ1-1; D call uncertain. Trimming pared 7 bases from V and 3 bases from J, leaving 12 bases between. The CDR3 extends over 13 amino acids. In DNA form, the CDR3 reads TGTGCCAGCACCCTTTGGGAGGACACTGAAGCTTTCTTT. It codes for CASTLWEDTEAFF.

This clonotype was counted between two and nine times. The V and J genes are TRBV24-1 and TRBJ1-2; maybe TRBD1 (6 bases). V lost 2 bases to trimming and J lost 2 bases, with 8 bases between them. The CDR3 spans 14 residues. Per the germline V gene, CDR1 is KGHDR and CDR2 is SFDVKD. The CDR3 nucleotides read TGTGCCACCAGTGATTCAGGGACAAACTATGGCTACACCTTC. The encoded protein is CATSDSGTNYGYTF.

At least ten counts were recorded for this clonotype. The V gene is TRBV12-3 or TRBV12-4, the J gene TRBJ1-1, with 8 bases that match TRBD1. J gave up 0 bases and V 6 bases, and 3 bases lay outside the gene matches. The CDR3 length is 14 residues. CDR3 in DNA: TGTGCCAGCAGACAGGGACAGGTGAACACTGAAGCTTTCTTT. This sequence encodes CASRQGQVNTEAFF.

This clonotype occurred many times. V is TRBV4-1 and J is TRBJ2-7; TRBD2 is a possible D gene (5 bases). The V gene's germline CDR1 is MGHRA and CDR2 YSYEKL. The V end lost 2 bases, the J end lost 0 bases, and 11 bases lay between the germline ends. There are 15 residues in the CDR3. CDR3: CASSQNSRGSYEQYF. Written as DNA, the CDR3 is TGCGCCAGCAGCCAAAATAGCCGGGGCTCCTACGAGCAGTACTTC.

Comment on this clonotype: A read error may explain this, as a much larger clone is one base away. V and J are TRBV10-3 and TRBJ1-2; D ambiguous. V lost 0 bases and J 4 bases, leaving 9 bases between the germline ends. The CDR3 runs to 14 residues. CDR1 is ENHRY and CDR2 is SYGVKD in the germline V gene. This CDR3 reads CAISESGLGYGYTF. CDR3 DNA sequence: TGTGCCATCAGTGAGTCCGGACTGGGCTATGGCTACACCTTC.

This clonotype was observed a few times. The genes are TRBV7-9 and TRBJ2-1; no definite D call. Germline V CDR1 and CDR2: SEHNR, FQNEAQ (reference sequence). There are 12 residues in the CDR3. Deletions cut 6 bases from V and 7 bases from J, with 10 bases between. In DNA form, the CDR3 reads TGTGCCAGCAGTTGGTCGGTTAATGAGCAGTTCTTC. Amino acid sequence: CASSWSVNEQFF.